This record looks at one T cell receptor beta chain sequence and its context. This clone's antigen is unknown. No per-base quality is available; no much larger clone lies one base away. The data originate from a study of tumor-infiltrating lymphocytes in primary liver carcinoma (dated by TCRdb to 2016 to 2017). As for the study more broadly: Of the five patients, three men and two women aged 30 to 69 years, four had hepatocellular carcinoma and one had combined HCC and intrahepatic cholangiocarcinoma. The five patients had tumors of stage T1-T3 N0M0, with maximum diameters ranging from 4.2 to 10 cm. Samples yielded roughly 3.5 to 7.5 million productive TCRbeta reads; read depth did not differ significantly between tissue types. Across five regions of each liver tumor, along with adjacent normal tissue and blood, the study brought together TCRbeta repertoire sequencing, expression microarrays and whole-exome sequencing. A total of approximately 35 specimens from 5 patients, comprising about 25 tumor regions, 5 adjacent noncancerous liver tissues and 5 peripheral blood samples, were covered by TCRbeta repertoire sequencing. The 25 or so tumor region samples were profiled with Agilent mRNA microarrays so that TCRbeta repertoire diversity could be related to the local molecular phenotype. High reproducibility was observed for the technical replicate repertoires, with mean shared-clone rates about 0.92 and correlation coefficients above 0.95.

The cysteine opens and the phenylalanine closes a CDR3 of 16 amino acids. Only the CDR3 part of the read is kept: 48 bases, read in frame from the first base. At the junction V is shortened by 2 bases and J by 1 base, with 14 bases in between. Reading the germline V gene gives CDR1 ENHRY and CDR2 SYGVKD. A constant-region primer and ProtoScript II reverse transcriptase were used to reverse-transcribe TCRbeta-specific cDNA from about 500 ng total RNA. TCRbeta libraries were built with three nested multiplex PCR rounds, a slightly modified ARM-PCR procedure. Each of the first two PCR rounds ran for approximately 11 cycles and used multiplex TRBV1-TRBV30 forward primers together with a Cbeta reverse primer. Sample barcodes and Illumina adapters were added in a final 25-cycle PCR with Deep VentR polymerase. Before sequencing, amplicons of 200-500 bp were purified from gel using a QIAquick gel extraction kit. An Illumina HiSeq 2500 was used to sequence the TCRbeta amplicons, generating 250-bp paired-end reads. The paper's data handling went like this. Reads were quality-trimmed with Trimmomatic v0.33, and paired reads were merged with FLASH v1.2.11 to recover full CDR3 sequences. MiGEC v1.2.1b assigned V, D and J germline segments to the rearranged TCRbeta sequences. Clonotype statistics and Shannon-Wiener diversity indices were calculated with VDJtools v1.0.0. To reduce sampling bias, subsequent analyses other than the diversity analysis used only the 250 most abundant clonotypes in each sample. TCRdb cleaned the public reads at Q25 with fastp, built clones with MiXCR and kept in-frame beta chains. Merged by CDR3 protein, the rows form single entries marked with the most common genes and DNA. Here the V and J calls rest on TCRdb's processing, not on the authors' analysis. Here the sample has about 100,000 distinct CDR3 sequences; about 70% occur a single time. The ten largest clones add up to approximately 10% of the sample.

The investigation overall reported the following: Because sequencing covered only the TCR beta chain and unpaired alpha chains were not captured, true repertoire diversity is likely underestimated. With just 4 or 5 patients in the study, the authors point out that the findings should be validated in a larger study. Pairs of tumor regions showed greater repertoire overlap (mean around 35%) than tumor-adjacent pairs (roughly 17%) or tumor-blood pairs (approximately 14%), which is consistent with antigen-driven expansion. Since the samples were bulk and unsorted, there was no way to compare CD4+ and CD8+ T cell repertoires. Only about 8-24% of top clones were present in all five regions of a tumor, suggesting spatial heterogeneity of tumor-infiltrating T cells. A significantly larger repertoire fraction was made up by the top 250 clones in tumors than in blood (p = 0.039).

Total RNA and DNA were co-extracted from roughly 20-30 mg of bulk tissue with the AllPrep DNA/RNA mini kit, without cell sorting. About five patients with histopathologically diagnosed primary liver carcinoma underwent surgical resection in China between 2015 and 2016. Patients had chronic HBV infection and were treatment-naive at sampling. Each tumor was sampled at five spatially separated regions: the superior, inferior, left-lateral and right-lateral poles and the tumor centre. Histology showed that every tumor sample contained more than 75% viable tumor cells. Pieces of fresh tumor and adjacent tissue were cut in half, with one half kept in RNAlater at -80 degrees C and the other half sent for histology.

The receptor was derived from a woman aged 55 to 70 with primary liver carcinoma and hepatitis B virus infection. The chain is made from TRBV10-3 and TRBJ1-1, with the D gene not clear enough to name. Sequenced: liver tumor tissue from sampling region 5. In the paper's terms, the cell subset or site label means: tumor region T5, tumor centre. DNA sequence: TGTGCCATCAGTGAGAGGGCCGAGGGCCCGAACACTGAAGCTTTCTTT. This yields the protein CAISERAEGPNTEAFF.